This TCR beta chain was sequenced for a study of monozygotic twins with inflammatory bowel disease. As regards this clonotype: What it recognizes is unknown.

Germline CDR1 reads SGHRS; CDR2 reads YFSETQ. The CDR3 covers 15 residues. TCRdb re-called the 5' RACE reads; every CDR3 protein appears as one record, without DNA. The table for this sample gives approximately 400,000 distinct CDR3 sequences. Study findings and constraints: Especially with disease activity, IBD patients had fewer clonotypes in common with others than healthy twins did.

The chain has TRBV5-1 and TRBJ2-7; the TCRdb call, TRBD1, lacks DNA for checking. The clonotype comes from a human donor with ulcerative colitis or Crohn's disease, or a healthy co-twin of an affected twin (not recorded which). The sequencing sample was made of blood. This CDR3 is CASSPGDGAVIPQYF. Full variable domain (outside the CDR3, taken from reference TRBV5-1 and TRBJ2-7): KAGVTQTPRYLIKTRGQQVTLSCSPISGHRSVSWYQQTPGQGLQFLFEYFSETQRNKGNFPGRFSGRQFSNSRSEMNVSTLELGDSALYLCASSPGDGAVIPQYFGPGTRLTVT.